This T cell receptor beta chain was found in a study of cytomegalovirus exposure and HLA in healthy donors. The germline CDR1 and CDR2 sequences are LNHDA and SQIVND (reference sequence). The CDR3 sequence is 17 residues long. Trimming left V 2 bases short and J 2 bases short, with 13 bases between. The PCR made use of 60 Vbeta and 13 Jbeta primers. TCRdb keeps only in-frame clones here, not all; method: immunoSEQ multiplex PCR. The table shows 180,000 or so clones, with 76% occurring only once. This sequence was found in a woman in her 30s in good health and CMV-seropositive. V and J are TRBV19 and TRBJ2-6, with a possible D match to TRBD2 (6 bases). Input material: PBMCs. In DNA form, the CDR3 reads TGTGCCAGTAGTATATCGATCAGGGAGGCTGGGGCCAACGTCCTGACTTTC. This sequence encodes CASSISIREAGANVLTF.